A single sample gave rise to the 26 T cell receptor beta chains below, sequenced in a study of blood T cell repertoires in COVID-19. Libraries were prepared by immunoSEQ multiplex PCR; TCRdb keeps only in-frame clonotypes and omits some of them. The sample has about 100,000 clones, about 80% seen once. The sequencing sample was made of peripheral blood. Receptors were obtained from a man between 70 and 80 years old with active or convalescent COVID-19.

This sequence joins TRBV30 and TRBJ2-1, with 12 bases fitting TRBD2. CDR1 and CDR2 from the germline V gene are GTSNPN and SVGIG (reference sequence). This CDR3 comprises 15 residues. V was clipped by 4 bases and J by 7 bases; unmatched bases: 8. CDR3 amino acids: CAWNPRLAGVNEQFF. The CDR3, as DNA: TGTGCCTGGAATCCCCGACTAGCGGGAGTTAATGAGCAGTTCTTC.

The chain carries TRBV24-1 and TRBJ2-3, with 9 positions matching TRBD2. This CDR3 is built from 18 residues. Germline-derived CDR1 and CDR2 are KGHDR and SFDVKD. J lost 7 bases, V lost 4 bases, and 17 bases had no gene match. CDR3: CATSDPLQAGGRGNTQYF. CDR3 in DNA: TGTGCCACCAGTGACCCTCTGCAAGCTGGCGGGAGGGGAAATACGCAGTATTTT.

The rearrangement links TRBV4-1 to TRBJ1-4; D possibly corresponds to TRBD1 (5 bases). The CDR3 consists of 15 residues. V lost 2 bases and J lost 2, with 9 bases in between. CDR1 is MGHRA and CDR2 is YSYEKL in the germline V gene. The CDR3 spells CASSQMTVTNEKLFF. In nucleotides, the CDR3 is TGCGCCAGCAGCCAAATGACAGTCACTAATGAAAAACTGTTTTTT.

The V and J genes are TRBV6-6 and TRBJ2-5; D remains ambiguous. Germline V gene data show CDR1 as MNHNY and CDR2 as SVGAGI (reference sequence). The CDR3 spans 14 residues. The V and J ends lost 2 bases and 0 bases respectively, with 7 bases between them. The CDR3 spells CASSYSRYQETQYF. The CDR3 DNA reads as TGTGCCAGCAGTTACAGCCGGTACCAAGAGACCCAGTACTTC.

The chain carries TRBV5-5 and TRBJ1-2, with 11 bases aligning to TRBD1. The CDR3 sequence is 15 residues long. The trim removed 4 bases at V and 5 bases at J, leaving 7 bases unmatched. In germline, CDR1 is SGHKS, CDR2 YYEKEE (reference sequence). CDR3 sequence (DNA): TGTGCCAGCAGCCCCAGAGGACAGGGGGCTTATGGCTACACCTTC. It specifies CASSPRGQGAYGYTF.

The chain is built from TRBV7-6 and TRBJ1-1, with no clear D. Trimming took 1 base from V and 1 from J, leaving 10 bases between them. CDR3 length: 15 amino acids. CDR1 and CDR2 from the germline V gene are SGHVS and FNYEAQ. The CDR3 loop reads CASSLGGNPNTEAFF. The CDR3 DNA reads as TGTGCCAGCAGCTTAGGAGGTAACCCGAACACTGAAGCTTTCTTT.

The rearrangement uses TRBV6-6 and TRBJ1-2; 8 positions match TRBD1. The CDR3 totals 14 residues. CDR1 MNHNY and CDR2 SVGAGI come from the germline V gene (reference sequence). V lost 2 bases and J lost 7; bases outside the gene matches: 6. In DNA, the CDR3 is TGTGCCAGCAGTTACGGACAGGGAGGCGGTGGCTACACCTTC. It is translated as CASSYGQGGGGYTF.

The chain employs TRBV27 and TRBJ1-4; 7 bases agree with TRBD1. CDR1 is MNHEY, CDR2 SMNVEV, per germline (reference sequence). Trimming took 2 bases from V and 8 from J; bases not matched to a gene: 11. This CDR3 has 16 residues. This CDR3 is CASSLSRTGVNEKLFF. CDR3 sequence (DNA): TGTGCCAGCAGTTTAAGTCGTACAGGGGTTAACGAAAAACTGTTTTTT.

The CDR3 is CASSLAGPGTLGGETQYF. The CDR3 DNA follows: TGTGCCAGCAGCTTAGCAGGTCCCGGGACCCTTGGAGGGGAGACCCAGTACTTC. The rearrangement joins TRBV7-6 to TRBJ2-5; possible D gene TRBD2, 6 bases. The CDR3 covers 18 residues. Trimming cost V 0 bases and J 5 bases, with 22 bases left between them. Germline V gene lookup returns CDR1 SGHVS and CDR2 FNYEAQ.

The chain carries TRBV3-1 (or the pseudogene TRBV3-2) and TRBJ2-1; 11 bases are shared with TRBD2. This CDR3 has 16 amino acids. Germline V CDR1 and CDR2: LGHDT, YNNKEL (reference sequence). Germline trimming cut 1 base from V and 6 bases from J; bases unmatched to any gene: 5. The CDR3 sequence: CASSQVRLAGGNEQFF. The CDR3 region has the DNA TGTGCCAGCAGCCAAGTTAGGCTAGCGGGAGGCAATGAGCAGTTCTTC.

The chain has TRBV7-2 and TRBJ1-5; the D is unclear. Germline CDR1 reads SGHTA; CDR2 reads FQGNSA. The CDR3 covers 15 residues. Trimming left V 1 base short and J 3 bases short, with 10 bases between. The CDR3 DNA reads TGTGCCAGCAGCTTAGAGTGGAGCGACAATCAGCCCCAGCATTTT. This translates into CASSLEWSDNQPQHF.

This clone showed up just a few times. V is TRBV7-2 and J is TRBJ1-1; a weak D match, TRBD1 (5 bases). The germline V and J ends were trimmed by 1 base and 8 bases, with 11 bases remaining between them. Germline V gives CDR1 SGHTA, CDR2 FQGNSA. This CDR3 contains 13 residues. The CDR3 DNA follows: TGTGCCAGCAGCTTAGTTGCGGGGGTAGAAGCTTTCTTT. It codes for CASSLVAGVEAFF.

The V gene is TRBV20-1, the J gene TRBJ1-2, with D unresolved. The germline CDR1 and CDR2 sequences are DFQATT and SNEGSKA (reference sequence). The CDR3 is made up of 13 amino acids. V lost 3 bases and J lost 2, with 10 bases in between. The CDR3 DNA sequence: TGCAGTGCTAGTTTACAGCAGAACTATGGCTACACCTTC. Protein product: CSASLQQNYGYTF.

The genes are TRBV2 and TRBJ1-2; no clear D. Trimming removed 3 bases from V and 0 bases from J, with 8 bases in between. Germline CDR1 is SNHLY and CDR2 is FYNNEI. The CDR3 loop spans 14 amino acids. CDR3 region: CASSDLPTNYGYTF. In DNA, the CDR3 is TGTGCCAGCAGTGATTTGCCTACTAACTATGGCTACACCTTC.

The chain uses TRBV28 and TRBJ1-5; D unclear. Looked up from germline, CDR1 is MDHEN and CDR2 is SYDVKM. Trimming left V 5 bases short and J 2 bases short, with 10 bases between. This CDR3 is 14 amino acids long. The CDR3 nucleotides are TGTGCCAGCAGTCCCGTCAGCGGCAATCAGCCCCAGCATTTT. Amino acids: CASSPVSGNQPQHF.

The gene calls are TRBV6-5 and TRBJ1-1, with TRBD1 matching 7 bases. This CDR3 has 11 amino acids. V lost 7 bases and J lost 4; bases outside the gene matches: 0. Per germline, CDR1 MNHEY and CDR2 SVGAGI. CDR3 sequence: CASKGATEAFF. For the CDR3, the DNA is TGTGCCAGCAAGGGGGCCACTGAAGCTTTCTTT.

V and J are TRBV7-9 and TRBJ2-5; D uncertain. The CDR3 loop spans 14 amino acids. Germline CDR1 is SEHNR and CDR2 is FQNEAQ (reference sequence). Trimming shortened V by 0 bases and J by 5 bases, and 10 bases separated the two germline ends. This chain's CDR3 is CASSLAATVETQYF. CDR3 coding DNA: TGTGCCAGCAGCTTAGCAGCCACGGTGGAGACCCAGTACTTC.

The chain is built from TRBV6-5 and TRBJ2-1, with 10 bases matching TRBD1. The CDR3 is made up of 15 amino acids. Germline V gene sequence: CDR1 MNHEY, CDR2 SVGAGI. Unmatched junction bases numbered 8, after V lost 5 bases and J lost 7 bases. CDR3 sequence (DNA): TGTGCCAGCAGTCGGCCGGGACAGGGGAGGAATGAGCAGTTCTTC. Protein product: CASSRPGQGRNEQFF.

The chain is built from TRBV9 and TRBJ1-6; 8 nucleotides align to TRBD1. V was clipped by 0 bases and J by 11 bases; unmatched bases: 7. CDR1 and CDR2 from the germline V gene are SGDLS and YYNGEE. The CDR3 consists of 15 residues. The CDR3 here is CASSVVDRGWAPLHF. DNA of the CDR3: TGTGCCAGCAGCGTAGTAGACAGGGGCTGGGCACCCCTCCACTTT.

The V call is TRBV11-2, the J call TRBJ2-5; D is perhaps TRBD1 (5 bases). The CDR3 runs to 14 residues. Germline V CDR1 and CDR2: SGHAT, FQNNGV. V lost 4 bases and J lost 6, with 15 bases in between. The chain's CDR3 is CASSSLDRGQTQYF. CDR3 nucleotides: TGTGCCAGCAGCTCCTTAGACAGAGGACAGACCCAGTACTTC. The variable domain in full, completed from reference TRBV11-2 and TRBJ2-5, reads EAGVAQSPRYKIIEKRQSVAFWCNPISGHATLYWYQQILGQGPKLLIQFQNNGVVDDSQLPKDRFSAERLKGVDSTLKIQPAKLEDSAVYLCASSSLDRGQTQYFGPGTRLLVL.

The gene calls are TRBV7-9 and TRBJ2-7; 8 bases fit TRBD1. The CDR3 extends over 14 amino acids. The V and J ends lost 7 bases and 6 bases, in that order; junction bases with no gene match: 11. The germline V gene has CDR1 SEHNR and CDR2 FQNEAQ (reference sequence). CDR3 DNA: TGTGCCAGCACCAAAACACCGACAGGGGTCGAGCAGTACTTC. It specifies CASTKTPTGVEQYF.

V and J are TRBV30 and TRBJ2-7; 7 bases fit TRBD1. CDR3 size: 15 residues. From germline, CDR1 is GTSNPN and CDR2 SVGIG (reference sequence). The junction had 10 bases not matched to a gene; V was cut back by 3 bases and J by 2 bases. The CDR3 reads CAWSDSGTETYEQYF. The CDR3 nucleotides read TGTGCCTGGAGCGACTCCGGGACAGAAACCTACGAGCAGTACTTC.

This chain connects TRBV4-3 to TRBJ1-1; possibly TRBD1 for D (6 bases). CDR1 is LGHNA, CDR2 YSLEER, per germline. CDR3 length equals 15 residues. V dropped 4 bases and J dropped 1 base, with 13 bases sitting between them. The CDR3 region is CASSLGGGTNTEAFF. CDR3 in DNA: TGCGCCAGCAGCCTTGGGGGGGGCACGAACACTGAAGCTTTCTTT.

This chain uses TRBV29-1 with TRBJ2-3; 10 positions agree with TRBD2. V trimming: 6 bases; J trimming: 8 bases; junction bases outside the gene matches: 11. Germline CDR1 and CDR2: SQVTM and ANQGSEA. The CDR3 covers 14 residues. The CDR3 sequence is CSVRAGGRDGTQYF. The CDR3 bases are TGCAGCGTCAGAGCGGGGGGGCGTGACGGTACGCAGTATTTT.

The chain joins TRBV6-1 to TRBJ1-1; TRBD1 matches at 8 bases. CDR3 length equals 14 residues. The trim removed 2 bases at V and 5 bases at J, leaving 4 bases unmatched. Germline CDR1 reads MNHNS; CDR2 reads SASEGT. Here the CDR3 DNA reads TGTGCCAGCAGTGAAAGGGGACAGGTGACTGAAGCTTTCTTT. This gives the protein CASSERGQVTEAFF.

The V gene is TRBV21-1, the J gene TRBJ2-7; the table assigns TRBD2, which was not confirmed against the DNA. TRBV21-1 is annotated as a pseudogene. CDR3 size: 21 residues. The CDR3 region has the DNA TGTGCCAGCAGCAAAGGGGGGGATGGGGATAAATCCCACCCTAAATCTTACGAGCAGTACTTC. Its translation is CASSKGGDGDKSHPKSYEQYF.